This TCR beta chain was recorded in a study of T cells in Graves' hyperthyroidism and ophthalmopathy. Diagnosis of hyperthyroidism was new in patients aged 18 to 65, and its duration was under 2 months. Clinical symptoms, serum thyroxine, TRAb, thyroid ultrasound and orbital computed tomography informed diagnoses. This clonotype was counted only a few times. Its antigen is currently unknown. Template material for amplifying TCR beta CDR3 regions consisted of RNA transcripts. The HTBI primer set served for first-round RT-PCR of the TCR CDR3. TCRdb used MiXCR to reprocess the multiplex PCR reads, holding one entry per CDR3 protein. This table holds 400,000 to 600,000 distinct CDR3 sequences, around 20% found once. Study findings and constraints: Ophthalmopathy, as predicted by the model, came a median roughly 6.5 months after the prediction. Most expanded thyroid clonotypes above 0.001 also appeared in blood.

This CDR3 region has 12 residues. CDR1 is SGHDT, CDR2 YYEEEE, per germline. Unmatched junction bases numbered 5, after V lost 10 bases and J lost 5 bases. The sequencing input was blood. The V and J genes are TRBV5-6 and TRBJ2-7; the match to TRBD1 covers 11 bases. The TCR comes from a man younger than 35 with Graves' hyperthyroidism. DNA for the CDR3: TGTGCCTCGCGGACAGGGGGCCACGAGCAGTACTTC. Translating gives CASRTGGHEQYF. The whole variable domain, filled in from reference TRBV5-6 and TRBJ2-7, reads DAGVTQSPTHLIKTRGQQVTLRCSPKSGHDTVSWYQQALGQGPQFIFQYYEEEERQRGNFPDRFSGHQFPNYSSELNVNALLLGDSALYLCASRTGGHEQYFGPGTRLTVT.